Sequencing of this TCR beta chain was carried out in a study of blood T cell repertoires in COVID-19. Study-wide context: The United States, Italy and Spain provided the acute and convalescent COVID-19 samples. T cells, B-cell-depleted T cells, or PBMCs provided the cDNA or gDNA that served as material.

Details on this clone: Distinct nucleotide sequences in the sample also encode this CDR3.

As processed by the authors: By means of reference gene primer amplification, nucleated cell counts were estimated. Here immunoSEQ multiplex PCR was the method, and the copy in TCRdb shows in-frame clones only, minus some. V and J calls and clone size are as listed in that table; D and trimming were resolved from the DNA. The repertoire holds 150,000 to 200,000 clones, with roughly nine tenths as singletons. The CDR3 is made up of 17 amino acids. Unmatched junction bases numbered 5, after V lost 3 bases and J lost 0 bases. The germline V gene encodes CDR1 SGDLS and CDR2 YYNGEE. The chain links TRBV9 to TRBJ1-6; TRBD1 matches at 8 bases. What was sequenced was peripheral blood. This clonotype originated in a man in his 70s with active or convalescent COVID-19. The DNA for the CDR3 is TGTGCCAGCAGCGCCCGGACAGGGAGCTCCTATAATTCACCCCTCCACTTT. It encodes CASSARTGSSYNSPLHF.